Below are 31 T cell receptor beta chains sequenced from a single sample in a study of cytomegalovirus exposure and HLA in healthy donors. The PCR ran on 60 Vbeta and 13 Jbeta primers. TCRdb's table, derived via immunoSEQ multiplex PCR, lists solely in-frame clones and lacks some. The top ten clones hold approximately 2.1% of a sample with almost 200,000 clones, about 82% of them seen once. Sequences were obtained from PBMCs. These receptor sequences come from a woman between 45 and 65 years old in good health and CMV-seronegative.

The chain employs TRBV6-1 and TRBJ2-7, with TRBD2 matching 10 bases. Germline loops: CDR1 MNHNS, CDR2 SASEGT. This CDR3 spans 15 amino acids. V lost 6 bases to trimming and J lost 2 bases; unmatched junction nucleotides: 7. CDR3 nucleotide sequence: TGTGCCAGCAGGAGCCTAGCGGGAGAAACCTACGAGCAGTACTTC. It is translated as CASRSLAGETYEQYF.

J is TRBJ1-1 and V is TRBV29-1, with TRBD1 identical over 8 bases. V was clipped by 5 bases and J by 3 bases; unmatched bases: 14. Looked up from germline, CDR1 is SQVTM and CDR2 is ANQGSEA. The CDR3 is 16 amino acids. The CDR3 region has the DNA TGCAGCGTTAAAGGGGGGGACAGGATGATTTACACTGAAGCTTTCTTT. Amino acids: CSVKGGDRMIYTEAFF.

This clone came up once. This rearrangement joins TRBV6-1 to TRBJ1-5; 8 bases fit TRBD1. Germline CDR1 MNHNS, CDR2 SASEGT. Trimming took 6 bases from V and 9 from J; bases not matched to a gene: 7. The CDR3 has 13 residues. CDR3 in DNA: TGTGCCAGCAGCCAAGACAGGGGCGGGCCCCAGCATTTT. As protein: CASSQDRGGPQHF.

The table lists this clone with a few counts. V gene TRBV27 combines with J gene TRBJ1-2; D gene ambiguous. Trimming shortened V by 5 bases and J by 1 base, and 11 bases separated the two germline ends. The CDR3 totals 14 residues. From germline, CDR1 is MNHEY and CDR2 SMNVEV (reference sequence). The CDR3 loop reads CASSPGGNNYGYTF. The CDR3 DNA reads TGTGCCAGCAGTCCTGGTGGCAATAACTATGGCTACACCTTC.

The V call is TRBV7-6, the J call TRBJ2-7, with TRBD2 as a possible D gene (5 bases). Trimming cost V 6 bases and J 2 bases, with 17 bases left between them. CDR3 length: 15 amino acids. Germline CDR1 and CDR2: SGHVS and FNYEAQ. CDR3 protein: CASRPSWERPYEQYF. CDR3 DNA: TGTGCCAGCAGGCCTTCGTGGGAGAGGCCCTACGAGCAGTACTTC.

The chain carries TRBV18 and TRBJ2-3; a weak D match, TRBD2 (5 bases). Trimming cost V 3 bases and J 4 bases, with 8 bases left between them. The CDR3 has 13 residues. The V gene's germline CDR1 is KGHSH and CDR2 LQKENI. CDR3 coding DNA: TGTGCCAGCTCACCCGCGGGTGCAGATACGCAGTATTTT. It is translated as CASSPAGADTQYF. Full variable domain (outside the CDR3, taken from reference TRBV18 and TRBJ2-3): NAGVMQNPRHLVRRRGQEARLRCSPMKGHSHVYWYRQLPEEGLKFMVYLQKENIIDESGMPKERFSAEFPKEGPSILRIQQVVRGDSAAYFCASSPAGADTQYFGPGTRLTVL.

The chain recombines TRBV2 with TRBJ2-3, with 14 nucleotides matching TRBD2. CDR1 SNHLY and CDR2 FYNNEI come from the germline V gene. The CDR3 has 16 residues. V lost 6 bases to trimming and J lost 5 bases; unmatched junction nucleotides: 7. The CDR3 sequence is CASRPGTSGRRDTQYF. DNA of the CDR3: TGTGCCAGCAGACCGGGGACTAGCGGGAGAAGAGATACGCAGTATTTT.

This sequence joins TRBV5-1 and TRBJ2-2; 9 nucleotides align to TRBD2. The germline CDR1 and CDR2 sequences are SGHRS and YFSETQ. There are 16 residues in the CDR3. After removal of 2 bases from V and 4 bases from J, the junction contained 6 bases not matched to a gene. CDR3 nucleotides: TGCGCCAGCAGCTTAAGCCTAGCGGGATCCACCGGGGAGCTGTTTTTT. Translating it yields CASSLSLAGSTGELFF.

The chain couples TRBV28 to TRBJ1-5; D gene ambiguous. Germline CDR1 is MDHEN and CDR2 is SYDVKM. With 1 base removed from V and 4 bases from J, the gap between germline ends came to 8 bases. The CDR3 consists of 14 residues. The CDR3: CASSLYERNQPQHF. CDR3 DNA sequence: TGTGCCAGCAGTTTATACGAGAGGAATCAGCCCCAGCATTTT.

The chain links TRBV7-6 to TRBJ2-5; TRBD2 aligns across 8 bases. The CDR3 contains 16 residues. The V segment lost 5 bases and the J segment 2 bases; nucleotides outside the gene matches: 10. Germline CDR1 SGHVS, CDR2 FNYEAQ. In DNA, the CDR3 is TGTGCCAGCAGCCTGAGACGAGCGGGGGTACAAGAGACCCAGTACTTC. Translating gives CASSLRRAGVQETQYF.

The table lists this clone with a few counts. The chain has TRBV28 and TRBJ1-1; unclear D gene. The germline V and J ends were trimmed by 1 base and 5 bases, with 5 bases remaining between them. Germline CDR1 MDHEN, CDR2 SYDVKM. CDR3 length: 12 amino acids. The CDR3 loop is CASSLLRTEAFF. Written as DNA, the CDR3 is TGTGCCAGCAGTTTATTGAGGACTGAAGCTTTCTTT.

The chain links TRBV18 to TRBJ2-3; D perhaps matches TRBD1 (6 bases). The germline V and J ends were trimmed by 4 bases and 1 base, with 9 bases remaining between them. The CDR3 spans 14 residues. Germline CDR1 reads KGHSH; CDR2 reads LQKENI. CDR3: CASSQYRGTDTQYF. The CDR3 DNA reads TGTGCCAGCTCACAGTACAGGGGCACAGATACGCAGTATTTT.

The chain has TRBV6-6 and TRBJ2-1; a weak D match, TRBD2 (5 bases). Trimming took off 2 bases at V and 8 bases at J, with 16 bases between the two ends. Germline CDR1 reads MNHNY; CDR2 reads SVGAGI (reference sequence). The CDR3 is 15 residues long. The CDR3 loop reads CASSYDSSIVDEQFF. CDR3 DNA: TGTGCCAGCAGTTACGACTCTAGCATTGTGGATGAGCAGTTCTTC.

The gene calls are TRBV5-5 and TRBJ2-5; no firm D call. The CDR3 covers 12 residues. From germline, CDR1 is SGHKS and CDR2 YYEKEE (reference sequence). V dropped 1 base and J dropped 3 bases, with 4 bases sitting between them. CDR3 nucleotide sequence: TGTGCCAGCAGCTTGTCAGAAGAGACCCAGTACTTC. Its translation is CASSLSEETQYF.

The chain combines TRBV5-1 with TRBJ1-1; D is possibly TRBD1 (6 bases). Germline V gene sequence: CDR1 SGHRS, CDR2 YFSETQ. Trimming stripped 4 bases from V and 2 bases from J, with 15 bases between. This CDR3 has 15 amino acids. In DNA, the CDR3 is TGCGCCAGCAGCCTGCGGACAGTGAGAAACACTGAAGCTTTCTTT. Its protein is CASSLRTVRNTEAFF. Based on the CDR3 plus reference TRBV5-1 and TRBJ1-1, the full variable domain is KAGVTQTPRYLIKTRGQQVTLSCSPISGHRSVSWYQQTPGQGLQFLFEYFSETQRNKGNFPGRFSGRQFSNSRSEMNVSTLELGDSALYLCASSLRTVRNTEAFFGQGTRLTVV.

This chain joins TRBV7-2 and TRBJ1-4; 10 bases map to TRBD1. V lost 5 bases to trimming and J lost 5 bases; unmatched junction nucleotides: 11. The CDR3 runs 17 residues. Germline-derived CDR1 and CDR2 are SGHTA and FQGNSA. The CDR3 DNA sequence: TGTGCCAGCAGCCCAGCCGGGACAGGGGCGGTCAATGAAAAACTGTTTTTT. Translating it yields CASSPAGTGAVNEKLFF.

V gene TRBV6-1 combines with J gene TRBJ2-1; a weak D match, TRBD2 (5 bases). V was cut by 9 bases and J by 2 bases, with 8 bases left in between. The CDR3 is 12 amino acids. Per germline, CDR1 MNHNS and CDR2 SASEGT. The CDR3 region is CASGLTYNEQFF. DNA for the CDR3: TGTGCCAGTGGACTGACCTACAATGAGCAGTTCTTC.

This chain connects TRBV7-9 to TRBJ1-1, with 9 positions matching TRBD1. The trim removed 3 bases at V and 5 bases at J, leaving 7 bases unmatched. The length of the CDR3 is 15 residues. Germline V gene lookup returns CDR1 SEHNR and CDR2 FQNEAQ (reference sequence). The CDR3 nucleotides read TGTGCCAGCAGCTTCGGGACAGGGCACGGAACTGAAGCTTTCTTT. Amino acid sequence: CASSFGTGHGTEAFF.

The rearrangement links TRBV7-2 to TRBJ2-5, with D tentatively TRBD2 (6 bases). Germline lookup yields CDR1 SGHTA and CDR2 FQGNSA. This CDR3 spans 14 amino acids. The ends were cut back, 4 bases at V and 2 bases at J, with 11 bases in the middle. The CDR3, as DNA: TGTGCCAGCAGCTGGGGGACTCTTCAAGAGACCCAGTACTTC. Protein: CASSWGTLQETQYF.

The gene calls are TRBV7-9 and TRBJ2-1, with 9 bases aligning to TRBD1. This CDR3 is 16 amino acids long. Germline CDR1 reads SEHNR; CDR2 reads FQNEAQ (reference sequence). The V and J ends lost 8 bases and 9 bases, in that order; junction bases with no gene match: 17. The CDR3 loop is CASESRAGQGIGEQFF. CDR3 sequence (DNA): TGTGCCAGCGAATCAAGAGCGGGACAGGGTATAGGTGAGCAGTTCTTC.

V and J are TRBV14 and TRBJ2-7; 8 bases match TRBD1. CDR1 and CDR2 (germline): SGHDN, FVKESK. Trimming cost V 5 bases and J 2 bases; bases outside gene matches: 5. The CDR3 runs to 14 residues. The CDR3 DNA reads as TGTGCCAGCAGCTCCCGGACAGGGACCTACGAGCAGTACTTC. This translates into CASSSRTGTYEQYF.

V is TRBV11-2 and J is TRBJ2-7, with 9 bases fitting TRBD2. The V and J ends lost 4 bases and 0 bases, in that order; junction bases with no gene match: 7. The CDR3 is made up of 16 amino acids. The germline V gene has CDR1 SGHAT and CDR2 FQNNGV. CDR3 DNA: TGTGCCAGCAGCTCCCCGAGCGGGAGGAGCTCCTACGAGCAGTACTTC. Translating it yields CASSSPSGRSSYEQYF.

The gene calls are TRBV7-9 and TRBJ2-1, with a possible D match to TRBD2 (6 bases). The V and J ends lost 1 base and 4 bases respectively, with 14 bases between them. Germline CDR1 SEHNR, CDR2 FQNEAQ (reference sequence). This CDR3 contains 16 residues. The CDR3 bases are TGTGCCAGCAGCTTAGGTATGGTAGCGGTTTACAATGAGCAGTTCTTC. Translated: CASSLGMVAVYNEQFF. Supplemented by reference TRBV7-9 and TRBJ2-1, the full variable domain reads DTGVSQNPRHKITKRGQNVTFRCDPISEHNRLYWYRQTLGQGPEFLTYFQNEAQLEKSRLLSDRFSAERPKGSFSTLEIQRTEQGDSAMYLCASSLGMVAVYNEQFFGPGTRLTVL.

This clone was observed once. The chain combines TRBV9 with TRBJ1-2; 8 bases fit TRBD1. Germline assignment: CDR1 SGDLS and CDR2 YYNGEE. V trimming: 4 bases; J trimming: 2 bases; junction bases outside the gene matches: 13. This CDR3 comprises 17 residues. CDR3 DNA sequence: TGTGCCAGCAGCCCATCGACAGGGGCCCCCCTGAACTATGGCTACACCTTC. It specifies CASSPSTGAPLNYGYTF.

The rearrangement uses TRBV19 and TRBJ2-6, with TRBD2 matching 9 bases. The CDR3 is 18 amino acids. The V gene end was trimmed by 6 bases and the J gene end by 0 bases; junction bases not matched to a gene: 9. Germline lookup yields CDR1 LNHDA and CDR2 SQIVND (reference sequence). CDR3 sequence: CASRASGRRSSGANVLTF. In DNA, the CDR3 is TGTGCCAGTAGGGCGAGCGGGAGGCGTAGCTCTGGGGCCAACGTCCTGACTTTC.

About this clone: Different DNA sequences within this sample yield the same CDR3. The J gene is TRBJ1-1, the V gene TRBV18; 10 bases map to TRBD1. Germline V gene data show CDR1 as KGHSH and CDR2 as LQKENI. There are 15 residues in the CDR3. V gave up 3 bases and J gave up 2 bases; unmatched junction bases: 3. CDR3 nucleotides: TGTGCCAGCTCACCGGGACAGGGGACTAACACTGAAGCTTTCTTT. Encoded protein: CASSPGQGTNTEAFF.

This clone was counted between two and nine times. The gene calls are TRBV6-5 and TRBJ2-7; TRBD1 might be the D (6 bases). Germline assignment: CDR1 MNHEY and CDR2 SVGAGI. V was pared by 2 bases and J by 2 bases, with 13 bases between. The CDR3 loop spans 15 amino acids. In nucleotides, the CDR3 is TGTGCCAGCAGTTACGGGGGCTCTTCCACCTACGAGCAGTACTTC. Translating it yields CASSYGGSSTYEQYF.

The V and J genes are TRBV7-9 and TRBJ2-1; 9 bases align to TRBD1. Germline loops: CDR1 SEHNR, CDR2 FQNEAQ (reference sequence). The ends lost 5 bases at V and 9 bases at J; junction bases unmatched: 11. This CDR3 region has 15 residues. The CDR3 here is CASSRTGAIQGEQFF. The CDR3 DNA reads as TGTGCCAGCAGCAGGACAGGGGCGATTCAAGGTGAGCAGTTCTTC. The variable domain in full, completed from reference TRBV7-9 and TRBJ2-1, reads DTGVSQNPRHKITKRGQNVTFRCDPISEHNRLYWYRQTLGQGPEFLTYFQNEAQLEKSRLLSDRFSAERPKGSFSTLEIQRTEQGDSAMYLCASSRTGAIQGEQFFGPGTRLTVL.

The rearrangement joins TRBV7-9 to TRBJ2-4, with TRBD2 matching over 9 bases. V was pared by 1 base and J by 13 bases, with 8 bases of the junction left unmatched. This CDR3 contains 14 residues. CDR1 and CDR2 from the germline V gene are SEHNR and FQNEAQ (reference sequence). The chain's CDR3 is CASSLGPASGTQYF. DNA for the CDR3: TGTGCCAGCAGCTTAGGACCCGCTAGCGGGACGCAGTACTTC.

The chain carries TRBV27 and TRBJ1-2; D possibly corresponds to TRBD1 (6 bases). Germline V lookup: CDR1 MNHEY, CDR2 SMNVEV (reference sequence). The V end was cut by 4 bases, the J end by 5 bases, with 11 bases between. This CDR3 region has 13 residues. Here the CDR3 reads CASSYRASYGYTF. Here the CDR3 DNA reads TGTGCCAGCAGTTACAGGGCGTCTTATGGCTACACCTTC.

V is TRBV27 and J is TRBJ2-3, with TRBD1 matching over 9 bases. Germline CDR1 MNHEY, CDR2 SMNVEV (reference sequence). V trimming: 8 bases; J trimming: 2 bases; junction bases outside the gene matches: 5. CDR3 length: 14 residues. Here the CDR3 DNA reads TGTGCCAGCTCCCGGGACAGGGTCACAGATACGCAGTATTTT. The encoded protein is CASSRDRVTDTQYF.